This TCR beta chain was retrieved from a study of T cells in localized non-small cell lung cancer. Notes on the study in general: Heterogeneity cannot be ruled out, as sequencing used one tumor region only. When the top 100 tumor clones were examined, a median about 60 of them also appeared in the adjacent lung, which was paired and uninvolved.

Here immunoSEQ multiplex PCR was the method, and the copy in TCRdb shows in-frame clones only, minus some. The table lists about 2,200 clones, around 25% of them singletons. CDR3 length equals 14 residues. V was clipped by 4 bases and J by 3 bases, with 11 bases between them. Germline CDR1 reads SGHNT; CDR2 reads YENEEA. Comment on this clone: Its antigen remains unidentified.

This chain connects TRBV11-3 to TRBJ2-3; D perhaps matches TRBD1 (6 bases). Source: lung tumor tissue, taken before any cancer treatment. The receptor's source is a woman aged 40-69 years with stage III squamous cell lung carcinoma. The DNA for the CDR3 is TGTGCCAGCAGCTCCTTAAGGGGGACAGATACGCAGTATTTT. Protein sequence: CASSSLRGTDTQYF. Using reference TRBV11-3 and TRBJ2-3 for the parts outside the CDR3, the full variable domain is EAGVVQSPRYKIIEKKQPVAFWCNPISGHNTLYWYLQNLGQGPELLIRYENEEAVDDSQLPKDRFSAERLKGVDSTLKIQPAELGDSAVYLCASSSLRGTDTQYFGPGTRLTVL.